What follows are 5 T cell receptor beta chains derived from one specimen sequenced in a study of breast tumors, draining lymph nodes, adjacent tissues (dated by TCRdb to 2016 to 2017). Library prep was done by multiplex PCR. Sequencer: Illumina HiSeq 2000. TCRdb ran its own pipeline on the public reads, namely fastp trimming at Q25 and MiXCR clone calling, and kept in-frame beta chains. Rows matching on CDR3 protein sequence are summarized as one entry with the most common DNA and genes. This sample lists about 46,000 distinct CDR3 sequences; 23% were detected once. The ten largest clones capture approximately 8.1% of the sample. Sequenced: breast tumor tissue. These receptors originate from a female donor with breast cancer. Some clones in this sample may be carry-over from other donors' samples.

The table lists this clonotype with many counts. This rearrangement joins TRBV6-1 to TRBJ2-1, with TRBD2 matching 8 bases. The CDR3 contains 16 residues. From germline, CDR1 is MNHNS and CDR2 SASEGT. Losses at the gene ends were 6 bases for V and 6 bases for J; bases not matched to a gene: 13. CDR3 protein: CASRVPGLVQSNEQFF. CDR3 nucleotides: TGTGCCAGCAGGGTTCCGGGACTAGTACAGAGCAATGAGCAGTTCTTC.

This clonotype was observed at least ten times. The chain joins TRBV7-3 to TRBJ2-3; D is undetermined. Germline V CDR1 and CDR2: SGHTA, FQGTGA. The CDR3 has 15 amino acids. V was cut by 5 bases and J by 2 bases, with 14 bases left in between. The CDR3: CASSPIAVVTDTQYF. As DNA, the CDR3 is TGTGCCAGCAGCCCGATAGCTGTCGTCACAGATACGCAGTATTTT.

This clonotype is categorized as medium-sized (0.01 to 0.1%). The chain combines TRBV6-6 with TRBJ2-7; TRBD1 aligns across 10 bases. The junction had 7 bases not matched to a gene; V was cut back by 0 bases and J by 5 bases. CDR3 size: 16 residues. From germline, CDR1 is MNHNY and CDR2 SVGAGI (reference sequence). The CDR3 nucleotides are TGTGCCAGCAGTTACTCTCGACAGGGGGCGAGGAACGAGCAGTACTTC. Its translation: CASSYSRQGARNEQYF.

The chain employs TRBV7-9 and TRBJ2-2, with 7 positions matching TRBD1. Germline lookup yields CDR1 SEHNR and CDR2 FQNEAQ (reference sequence). The CDR3 extends over 15 amino acids. The CDR3 DNA follows: TGTACAGCATCGACAGGGACAACATACACCGGGGAGCTGTTTTTT. As protein: CTASTGTTYTGELFF.

Many counts were recorded for this clonotype. This chain connects TRBV19 to TRBJ1-2; 7 nucleotides match TRBD1. Trimming removed 6 bases from V and 7 bases from J; junction bases left unmatched: 14. The CDR3 is made up of 15 amino acids. CDR1 is LNHDA, CDR2 SQIVND, per germline (reference sequence). The CDR3 reads CASSRRGGGGRGYTF. CDR3 DNA sequence: TGTGCCAGTAGCCGGCGAGGGGGCGGAGGTCGTGGCTACACCTTC.